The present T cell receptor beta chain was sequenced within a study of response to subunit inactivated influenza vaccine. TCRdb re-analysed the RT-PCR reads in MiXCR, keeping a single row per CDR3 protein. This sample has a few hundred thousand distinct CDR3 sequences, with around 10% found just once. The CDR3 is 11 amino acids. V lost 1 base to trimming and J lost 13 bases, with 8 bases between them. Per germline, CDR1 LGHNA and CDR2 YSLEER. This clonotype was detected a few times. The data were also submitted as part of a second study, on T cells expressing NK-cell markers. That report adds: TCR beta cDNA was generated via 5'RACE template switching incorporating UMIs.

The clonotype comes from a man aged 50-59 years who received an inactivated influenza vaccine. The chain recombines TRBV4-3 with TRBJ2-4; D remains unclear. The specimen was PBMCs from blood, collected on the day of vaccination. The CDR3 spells CASSQAGMQYF. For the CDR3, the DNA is TGCGCCAGCAGCCAAGCCGGCATGCAGTACTTC.